Below are 6 T cell receptor beta chains sequenced from a single sample in a study of cytomegalovirus exposure and HLA in healthy donors. It was with 60 Vbeta and 13 Jbeta primers that the PCR ran. Sequencing was performed with immunoSEQ multiplex PCR; in TCRdb, only in-frame clones are kept and a portion is missing. The sample has 100,000 to 150,000 clones, over 70% seen once. The source material was PBMCs. The origin of the receptors is a man aged 18 to 30 in good health and CMV-seropositive.

In this sample, this clone turned up once. The genes are TRBV9 and TRBJ1-5; a possible D gene is TRBD1 (5 bases). Trimming took off 4 bases at V and 2 bases at J, with 13 bases between the two ends. CDR1 and CDR2 from the germline V gene are SGDLS and YYNGEE. The CDR3 runs 15 residues. CDR3 nucleotides: TGTGCCAGCAGCCGGGAGGGAGGGGGCAATCAGCCCCAGCATTTT. Its protein is CASSREGGGNQPQHF.

The chain couples TRBV15 to TRBJ1-4; TRBD1 is a possible D gene (5 bases). The CDR3 sequence is 13 residues long. CDR1 LNHNV and CDR2 YYDKDF come from the germline V gene (reference sequence). V dropped 8 bases and J dropped 6 bases, with 13 bases sitting between them. The CDR3 coding sequence is TGTGCCACCTCAGGGTCTCCGGATGAAAAACTGTTTTTT. Translated, it gives CATSGSPDEKLFF.

The rearrangement links TRBV28 to TRBJ1-1; 10 bases align to TRBD1. The germline V gene has CDR1 MDHEN and CDR2 SYDVKM. The CDR3 consists of 15 residues. With 4 bases clipped from V and 5 bases from J, the junction kept 7 bases outside the gene matches. The CDR3 region is CASSWGDRGRTEAFF. CDR3 bases: TGTGCCAGCAGTTGGGGGGACAGGGGTCGTACTGAAGCTTTCTTT. The whole variable domain, remainder taken from reference TRBV28 and TRBJ1-1, is DVKVTQSSRYLVKRTGEKVFLECVQDMDHENMFWYRQDPGLGLRLIYFSYDVKMKEKGDIPEGYSVSREKKERFSLILESASTNQTSMYLCASSWGDRGRTEAFFGQGTRLTVV.

V gene TRBV12-5 combines with J gene TRBJ2-5, with D unresolved. Trimming left V 3 bases short and J 6 bases short, with 20 bases between. The CDR3 loop spans 16 amino acids. Germline CDR1 LGHNT, CDR2 FRNRAP. CDR3 in DNA: TGTGCTAGTGGTTTAGAGGTAACTACCCAACGGAAGACCCAGTACTTC. It is translated as CASGLEVTTQRKTQYF.

The chain recombines TRBV7-2 with TRBJ2-7; a possible D gene is TRBD2 (7 bases). The CDR3 spans 14 residues. Per germline, CDR1 SGHTA and CDR2 FQGNSA. Trimming removed 5 bases at V and 2 bases at J, with 13 bases between. The CDR3 nucleotides read TGTGCCAGCAGCCCGGGGGGCGGGCCCTACGAGCAGTACTTC. Protein product: CASSPGGGPYEQYF.

V usage is TRBV9 and J usage is TRBJ1-2; D is uncertain. CDR1 and CDR2 (germline): SGDLS, YYNGEE. There are 13 residues in the CDR3. V lost 0 bases and J 1 base, leaving 4 bases between the germline ends. The CDR3 region has the DNA TGTGCCAGCAGCGTAGACAGTAACTATGGCTACACCTTC. This translates into CASSVDSNYGYTF.